The T cell receptor beta chain described here comes from a study of blood T cell repertoires in COVID-19 (dated by TCRdb to between 2020 and 2021). Regarding the complete study: The collaborator samples originated in the United States, Italy and Spain and spanned the acute and convalescent phases of COVID-19. The material from the prospective study consisted of cDNA or gDNA derived from T cells, B-cell-depleted T cells, or PBMCs. A freely available public database, intended as a resource for researchers studying the immune response to SARS-CoV-2, is where the repertoires were released. Deeply sampled blood TCRbeta repertoires from subjects exposed to, actively infected with, or recovered from COVID-19 were included in the dataset. Samples were obtained from the ongoing ImmuneRACE study (first 160 participants) and from roughly 1,300 subjects provided by 6 global collaborators. Where HLA class I and class II types were available, the types were taken from metadata supplied by the sample provider, not from assay-based typing. The sample metadata nearly always contained a de-identified subject ID, COVID-19 status, age in years and sex. Overall study results and their limits: How much clinical and demographic metadata was included differed by source and by participant, and the metadata was provided uncurated.

The germline V gene sets CDR1 to SGHNT and CDR2 to YENEEA. V is pared back by 0 bases and J by 5 bases, with 16 bases lying between the germline termini. Including cysteine and phenylalanine, the CDR3 has 16 amino acids. Of the read, only the CDR3 DNA is kept; its 48 bases are in frame from base 1. TCRbeta CDR3 regions were amplified from genomic DNA by means of the immunoSEQ Assay, a bias-controlled multiplex PCR. Under the source paper's analysis protocol: The number of nucleated cells in each sample was estimated by amplification of reference gene primers within the assay. To quantify the absolute abundance of each unique TCRbeta CDR3 rearrangement, sequence reads were collapsed and filtered. For each sample, productive Simpson clonality was calculated as the square root of Simpson's diversity index over productive rearrangements. This is the immuneACCESS table as TCRdb keeps it, with only in-frame sequences that have V and J called. A part of the clones is gone; compared with another copy, unresolved V genes explain less than half, and the rest is unexplained. V, J and clone size reflect that table, while D and trimming were determined from the DNA. For this sample there are 150,000 or so clones; about 80% appear just once. The ten largest clones represent roughly 2.9% of the sample.

In this sample, this clone turned up once. There is no known antigen for this receptor. Qualities for individual bases were not recorded, and no much larger clone is one base off. In the prospective study, participants were about 18 to 100 years old, resided in about two dozen geographic areas of the United States, and were enrolled through a virtual design. In the prospective study, cohorts were assigned on the basis of participant-reported clinical history obtained from a screening survey and a study questionnaire. ImmuneRACE Cohort 3 recovered participants were defined by two consecutive negative NP/OP PCR tests, healthcare professional clearance, or symptom resolution. Each participant in the prospective study had whole blood, serum and a nasopharyngeal or oropharyngeal swab collected by mobile phlebotomists. Participants in the prospective study had the option to provide additional blood draws and questionnaires over an approximately two-month period. Blood samples from the prospective study were shipped frozen or at room temperature prior to DNA extraction.

The chain joins TRBV11-3 to TRBJ2-5; TRBD2 is a weak D gene call, 6 bases matching. This receptor was obtained from a woman between 50 and 59 years old who had recovered from COVID-19. The sequencing input was PBMCs or T cells enriched from blood (not recorded which). The CDR3 amino acid sequence is: CASSLESNGGRETQYF. The bases are TGTGCCAGCAGCTTAGAGTCGAACGGGGGTCGGGAGACCCAGTACTTC.